This TCR beta chain was retrieved from a study of cytomegalovirus exposure and HLA in healthy donors (dated by TCRdb to about 2017). Regarding the research as a whole: According to a later analysis, the 120 validation repertoires were produced on the same platform as the roughly 720 repertoires of the first cohort. The aim of the study was to test whether cataloging public T cell receptors could identify signatures of past pathogen exposure. Along with the approximately 650-subject first cohort, a separate validation cohort of more than 90 different subjects was used. To predict cytomegalovirus infection status, the study combined high-throughput TCR immunosequencing, statistical association of individual TCRs with disease status, and machine learning. Overall study outcomes, separate from this receptor: In vitro tests confirmed that three of the cytomegalovirus-associated TCR beta chains recognize cytomegalovirus antigens. All 120 or so repertoires were used to score co-occurrence in the validation cohort in a later analysis, because that analysis had no HLA typing for the cohort. In the study, about 150 TCR beta chains were listed as associated with cytomegalovirus. Cytomegalovirus status was reported to be diagnosed by the classifier with high specificity and sensitivity in both the original and validation cohorts. Most TCR sequences were seen in very few donors, while some public TCRs were found in many individuals. According to the authors, the approach could potentially be generalized to other disease states and immunological phenotypes. Of the cluster scores, around 95% were above 0 in a later analysis, which found that TCRs clustered in the first cohort also tended to co-occur in the 120 or so validation repertoires.

Libraries came from the immunoSEQ multiplex PCR assay. In the authors' own workflow: To diagnose cytomegalovirus status from the catalog of TCR beta chain sequences, a statistical classification framework was built. TCRdb obtained this table from immuneACCESS and retained in-frame rearrangements with V and J assigned. These tables miss some clones; where compared with another copy, unresolved V genes account for less than half of the shortfall, and the remainder is unexplained. Clonal size and the V and J genes are those of that table, whereas D and trimming came from the DNA. This sample comprises roughly 270,000 clones, over 75% of them detected only once. Jointly, the top ten make up roughly 0.93% of the sample. In the germline V gene (reference sequence), CDR1 corresponds to SEHNR and CDR2 to FQNEAQ. V and J are trimmed by 5 bases and 5 bases, and the gene matches miss 9 bases of the junction. Including the terminal cysteine and phenylalanine, the CDR3 comprises 16 residues. The CDR3 DNA has 48 bases and is translated from base 1.

The donors belonged to the validation cohort of over a hundred subjects, which was separate from the roughly 670-subject first cohort. With regard to this clone: Its binding antigen is unknown. Base qualities are not provided; no much larger clone lies one nucleotide away.

This TCR derives from a young woman in good health and CMV-seronegative. This chain is built from TRBV7-9 and TRBJ2-2; TRBD1 agrees with 9 junctional bases. Input material: PBMCs. The CDR3: CASSRRTGVDTGELFF. The DNA sequence is as follows: TGTGCCAGCAGCCGAAGGACAGGGGTAGATACCGGGGAGCTGTTTTTT.